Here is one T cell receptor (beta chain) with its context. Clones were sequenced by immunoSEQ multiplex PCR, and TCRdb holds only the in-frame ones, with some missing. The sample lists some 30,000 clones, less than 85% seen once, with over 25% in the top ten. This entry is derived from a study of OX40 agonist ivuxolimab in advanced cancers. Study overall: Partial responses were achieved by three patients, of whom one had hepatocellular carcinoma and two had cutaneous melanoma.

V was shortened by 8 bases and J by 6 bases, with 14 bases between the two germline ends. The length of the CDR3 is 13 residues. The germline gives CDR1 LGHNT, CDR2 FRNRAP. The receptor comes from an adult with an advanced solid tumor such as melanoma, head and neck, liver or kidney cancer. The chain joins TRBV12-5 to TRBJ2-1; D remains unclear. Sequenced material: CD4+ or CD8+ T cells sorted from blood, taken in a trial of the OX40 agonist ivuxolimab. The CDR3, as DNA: TGTGCTAGTTCCGAAGGCGCACCCAATGAGCAGTTCTTC. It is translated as CASSEGAPNEQFF. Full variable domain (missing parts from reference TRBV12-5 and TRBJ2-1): DARVTQTPRHKVTEMGQEVTMRCQPILGHNTVFWYRQTMMQGLELLAYFRNRAPLDDSGMPKDRFSAEMPDATLATLKIQPSEPRDSAVYFCASSEGAPNEQFFGPGTRLTVL.